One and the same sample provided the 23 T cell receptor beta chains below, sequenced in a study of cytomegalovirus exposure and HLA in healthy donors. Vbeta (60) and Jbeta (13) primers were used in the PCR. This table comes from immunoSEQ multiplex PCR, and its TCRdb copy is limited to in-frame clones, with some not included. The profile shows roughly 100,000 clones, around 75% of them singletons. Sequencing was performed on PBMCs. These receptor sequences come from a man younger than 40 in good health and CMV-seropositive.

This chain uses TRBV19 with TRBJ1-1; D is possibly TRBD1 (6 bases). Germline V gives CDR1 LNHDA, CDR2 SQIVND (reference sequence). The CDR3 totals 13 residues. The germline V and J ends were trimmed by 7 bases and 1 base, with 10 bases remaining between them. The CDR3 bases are TGTGCCAGTATCGAACAGGGGAACACTGAAGCTTTCTTT. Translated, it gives CASIEQGNTEAFF.

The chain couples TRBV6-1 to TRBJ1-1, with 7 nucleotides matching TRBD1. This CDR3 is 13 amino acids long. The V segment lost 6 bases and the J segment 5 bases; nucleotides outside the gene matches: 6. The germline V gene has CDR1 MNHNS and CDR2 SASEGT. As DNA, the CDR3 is TGTGCCAGCAGGCTCACAGGGGAAACTGAAGCTTTCTTT. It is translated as CASRLTGETEAFF.

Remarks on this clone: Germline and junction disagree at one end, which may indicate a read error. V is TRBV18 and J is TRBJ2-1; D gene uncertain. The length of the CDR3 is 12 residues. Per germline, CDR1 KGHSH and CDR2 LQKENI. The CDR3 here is CASSVSSNEQFF. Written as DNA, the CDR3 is TGTGCCAGCTCAGTGTCCTCCAATGAGCAGTTCTTC. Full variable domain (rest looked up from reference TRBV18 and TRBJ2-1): NAGVMQNPRHLVRRRGQEARLRCSPMKGHSHVYWYRQLPEEGLKFMVYLQKENIIDESGMPKERFSAEFPKEGPSILRIQQVVRGDSAAYFCASSVSSNEQFFGPGTRLTVL.

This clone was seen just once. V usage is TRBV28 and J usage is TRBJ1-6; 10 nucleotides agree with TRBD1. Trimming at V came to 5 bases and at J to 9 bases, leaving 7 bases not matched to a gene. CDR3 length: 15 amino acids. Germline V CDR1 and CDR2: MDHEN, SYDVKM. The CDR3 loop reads CASSDPTGGPSPLHF. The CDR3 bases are TGTGCCAGCAGTGATCCGACAGGGGGCCCTTCACCCCTCCACTTT.

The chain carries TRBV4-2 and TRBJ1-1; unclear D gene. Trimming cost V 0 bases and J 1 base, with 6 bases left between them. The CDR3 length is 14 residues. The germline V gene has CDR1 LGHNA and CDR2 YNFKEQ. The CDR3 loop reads CASSQDRQNTEAFF. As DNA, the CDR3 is TGTGCCAGCAGCCAAGATAGACAGAACACTGAAGCTTTCTTT.

The CDR3: CASSPSPTWQETQYF. In DNA, the CDR3 is TGTGCCAGCAGCCCCTCACCGACTTGGCAAGAGACCCAGTACTTC. The chain carries TRBV27 and TRBJ2-5, with D uncertain. Germline CDR1 and CDR2: MNHEY and SMNVEV (reference sequence). Trimming shortened V by 6 bases and J by 2 bases, and 16 bases separated the two germline ends. The CDR3 has 15 amino acids.

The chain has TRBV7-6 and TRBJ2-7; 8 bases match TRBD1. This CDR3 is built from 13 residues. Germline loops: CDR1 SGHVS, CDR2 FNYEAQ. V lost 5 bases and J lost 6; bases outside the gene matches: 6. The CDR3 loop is CASSQTGVCEQYF. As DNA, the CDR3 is TGTGCCAGCAGCCAGACAGGGGTCTGCGAGCAGTACTTC.

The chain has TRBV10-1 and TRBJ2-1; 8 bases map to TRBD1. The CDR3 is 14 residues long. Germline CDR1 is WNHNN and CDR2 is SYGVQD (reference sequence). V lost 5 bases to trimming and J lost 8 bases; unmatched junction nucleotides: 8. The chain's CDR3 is CASSPPSGGDEQFF. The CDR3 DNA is TGCGCCAGCAGTCCCCCTTCAGGGGGCGATGAGCAGTTCTTC.

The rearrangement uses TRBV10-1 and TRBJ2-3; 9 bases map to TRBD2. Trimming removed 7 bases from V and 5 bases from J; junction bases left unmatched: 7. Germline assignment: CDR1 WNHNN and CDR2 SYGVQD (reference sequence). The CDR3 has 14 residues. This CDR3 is CASTAGGPVDTQYF. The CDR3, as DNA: TGCGCCAGCACCGCGGGGGGGCCGGTAGATACGCAGTATTTT.

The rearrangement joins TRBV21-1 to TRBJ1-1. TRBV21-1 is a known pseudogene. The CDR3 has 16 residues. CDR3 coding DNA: TGTGCCAGCCCTATCAGGCCCGGGAGAGAGAACACTGAAGCTTTCTTT. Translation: CASPIRPGRENTEAFF.

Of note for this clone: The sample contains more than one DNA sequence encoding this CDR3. CDR3 region: CASSYSGGGQPQHF. In DNA form, the CDR3 reads TGTGCCAGCAGTTACTCTGGGGGCGGGCAGCCCCAGCATTTT. The rearrangement uses TRBV6-5 and TRBJ1-5; weak D call: TRBD1 (6 bases). V was shortened by 0 bases and J by 7 bases, with 10 bases between the two germline ends. The CDR3 length is 14 residues. CDR1 and CDR2 (germline): MNHEY, SVGAGI.

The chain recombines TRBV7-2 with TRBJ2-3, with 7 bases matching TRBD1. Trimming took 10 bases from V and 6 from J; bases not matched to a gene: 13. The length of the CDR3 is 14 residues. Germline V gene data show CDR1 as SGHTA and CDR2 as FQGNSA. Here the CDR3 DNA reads TGTGCCACCAGGGGCAGGGGGTTCTCCGATACGCAGTATTTT. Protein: CATRGRGFSDTQYF.

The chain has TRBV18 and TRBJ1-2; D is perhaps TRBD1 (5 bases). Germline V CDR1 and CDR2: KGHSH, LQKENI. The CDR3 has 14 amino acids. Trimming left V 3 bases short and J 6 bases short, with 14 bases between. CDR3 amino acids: CASSPQGSENGYTF. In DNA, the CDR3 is TGTGCCAGCTCACCCCAGGGATCTGAGAATGGCTACACCTTC.

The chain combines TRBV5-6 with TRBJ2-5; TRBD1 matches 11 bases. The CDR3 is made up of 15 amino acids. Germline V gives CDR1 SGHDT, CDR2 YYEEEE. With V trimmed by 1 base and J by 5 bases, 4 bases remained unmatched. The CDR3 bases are TGTGCCAGCAGCTTGTGGACAGGGGGCTTGGAGACCCAGTACTTC. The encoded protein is CASSLWTGGLETQYF.

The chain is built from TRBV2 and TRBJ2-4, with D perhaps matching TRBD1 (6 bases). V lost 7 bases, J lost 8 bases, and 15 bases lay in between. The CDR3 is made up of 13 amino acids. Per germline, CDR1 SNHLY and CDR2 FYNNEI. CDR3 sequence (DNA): TGTGCCAGCAATGACAGGTTTGTGGACATTCAGTACTTC. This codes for CASNDRFVDIQYF.

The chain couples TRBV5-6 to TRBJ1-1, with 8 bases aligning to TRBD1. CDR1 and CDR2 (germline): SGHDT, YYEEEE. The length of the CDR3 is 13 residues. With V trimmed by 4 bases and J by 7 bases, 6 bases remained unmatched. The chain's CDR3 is CASSTTGGLEAFF. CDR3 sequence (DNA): TGTGCCAGCAGCACAACAGGGGGACTTGAAGCTTTCTTT.

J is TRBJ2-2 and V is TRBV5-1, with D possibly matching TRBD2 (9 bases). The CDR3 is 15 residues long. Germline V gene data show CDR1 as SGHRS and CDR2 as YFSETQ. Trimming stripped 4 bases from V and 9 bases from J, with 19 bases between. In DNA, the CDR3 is TGCGCCAGCAGCCAGGGGGCTAGCGGGGACCGGGAGCTGTTTTTT. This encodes CASSQGASGDRELFF. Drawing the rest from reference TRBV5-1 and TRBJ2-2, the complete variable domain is KAGVTQTPRYLIKTRGQQVTLSCSPISGHRSVSWYQQTPGQGLQFLFEYFSETQRNKGNFPGRFSGRQFSNSRSEMNVSTLELGDSALYLCASSQGASGDRELFFGEGSRLTVL.

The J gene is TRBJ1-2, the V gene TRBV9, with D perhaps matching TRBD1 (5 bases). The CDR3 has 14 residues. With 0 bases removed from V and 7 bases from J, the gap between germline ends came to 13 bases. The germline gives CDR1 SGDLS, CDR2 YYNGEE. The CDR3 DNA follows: TGTGCCAGCAGCGTAGCTCTGGACACGGGTGGCTACACCTTC. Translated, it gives CASSVALDTGGYTF.

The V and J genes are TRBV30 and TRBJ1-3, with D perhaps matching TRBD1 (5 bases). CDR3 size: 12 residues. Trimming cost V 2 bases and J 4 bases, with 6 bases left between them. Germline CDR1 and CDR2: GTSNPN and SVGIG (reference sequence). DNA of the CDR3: TGTGCCTGGAGTAGACAGGGAAACACCATATATTTT. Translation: CAWSRQGNTIYF. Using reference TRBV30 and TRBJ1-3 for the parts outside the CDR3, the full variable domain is SQTIHQWPATLVQPVGSPLSLECTVEGTSNPNLYWYRQAAGRGLQLLFYSVGIGQISSEVPQNLSASRPQDRQFILSSKKLLLSDSGFYLCAWSRQGNTIYFGEGSWLTVV.

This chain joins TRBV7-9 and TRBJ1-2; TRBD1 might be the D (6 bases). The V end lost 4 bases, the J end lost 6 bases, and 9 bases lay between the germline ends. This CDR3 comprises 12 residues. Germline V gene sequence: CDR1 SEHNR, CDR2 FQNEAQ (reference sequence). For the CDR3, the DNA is TGTGCCAGCAGCTCAGGGGCGCATGGCTACACCTTC. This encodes CASSSGAHGYTF.

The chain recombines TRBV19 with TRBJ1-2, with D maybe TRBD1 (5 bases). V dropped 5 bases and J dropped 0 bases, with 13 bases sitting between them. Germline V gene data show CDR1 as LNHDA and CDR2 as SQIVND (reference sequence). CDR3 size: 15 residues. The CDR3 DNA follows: TGTGCCAGTAGTGCAGGGAAGGCCCCTAACTATGGCTACACCTTC. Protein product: CASSAGKAPNYGYTF.

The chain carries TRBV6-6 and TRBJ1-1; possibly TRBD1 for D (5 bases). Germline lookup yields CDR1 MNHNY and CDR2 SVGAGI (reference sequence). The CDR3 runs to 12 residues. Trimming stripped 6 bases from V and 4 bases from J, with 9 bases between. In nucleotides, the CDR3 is TGTGCCAGCAGCCGCACAGGCACTGAAGCTTTCTTT. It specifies CASSRTGTEAFF.

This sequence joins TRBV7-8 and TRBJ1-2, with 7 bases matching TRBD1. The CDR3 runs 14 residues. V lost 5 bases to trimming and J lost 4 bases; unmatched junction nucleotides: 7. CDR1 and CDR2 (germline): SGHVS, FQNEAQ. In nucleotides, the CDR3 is TGTGCCAGCAGCGTCGGACAGGCGGCCTATGGCTACACCTTC. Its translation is CASSVGQAAYGYTF.